One and the same sample provided the 10 T cell receptor beta chains below, sequenced in a study of tumor and adjacent non-tumor tissue in lung cancer. Three rounds of nested PCR, following a modified ARM-PCR protocol, produced the TCRbeta library. TCRdb redid the calling of the multiplex PCR reads with MiXCR, one entry per CDR3 protein. The table has 91,000 or so distinct CDR3 sequences, 67% seen once. This sample's RNA came from whole unsorted tissue. Sequenced: lung tumor tissue. Receptors were obtained from a man in his 60s with non-small cell lung cancer.

The chain couples TRBV5-1 to TRBJ1-5; unclear D gene. CDR3 length equals 13 residues. V shed 4 bases and J shed 0 bases, with 5 bases lying between them. The germline CDR1 and CDR2 sequences are SGHRS and YFSETQ. CDR3 sequence (DNA): TGCGCCAGCAGCCTCAATAGCAATCAGCCCCAGCATTTT. Translating it yields CASSLNSNQPQHF.

The rearrangement links TRBV10-2 to TRBJ2-1, with 9 bases fitting TRBD1. V was pared by 10 bases and J by 8 bases, with 6 bases of the junction left unmatched. Germline assignment: CDR1 WSHSY and CDR2 SAAADI. The CDR3 contains 12 residues. CDR3 protein: CATWDRAYEQFF. The CDR3 DNA follows: TGCGCCACCTGGGACAGGGCGTATGAGCAGTTCTTC.

On this clonotype itself: A read error may explain this, as a much larger clone is one base away. This sequence joins TRBV28 and TRBJ2-5; 7 positions match TRBD1. The CDR3 contains 14 residues. Germline assignment: CDR1 MDHEN and CDR2 SYDVKM. As DNA, the CDR3 is TGTGCCAGCAGACAGGGGTTGTACTGGGAGACCCACTACTTC. Its translation: CASRQGLYWETHYF.

Ten or more counts support this clonotype. The chain has TRBV12-3 or TRBV12-4 and TRBJ2-2; D not certain. The CDR3 contains 13 residues. V lost 5 bases and J 4 bases, leaving 8 bases between the germline ends. The CDR3 DNA sequence: TGTGCCAGCAGTGGCCGAGGCACCGGGGAGCTGTTTTTT. It is translated as CASSGRGTGELFF.

The count of this clonotype is one. Since a much larger clone is just one base distant, this may be a read error. V gene TRBV6-2 or TRBV6-3 combines with J gene TRBJ2-6; D is undetermined. V was cut by 6 bases and J by 0 bases, with 9 bases left in between. Germline values: CDR1 MNHEY, CDR2 SVGEGT. This CDR3 comprises 15 residues. CDR3 sequence: CASRQSASGANVLTF. As DNA, the CDR3 is TGTGCCAGCAGACAGTCGGCCTCTGGGGCCAACGTCCTGACTTTC.

V usage is TRBV19 and J usage is TRBJ2-2; D possibly uses TRBD1 or TRBD2 (5 bases each). This CDR3 is built from 14 residues. Trimming stripped 6 bases from V and 3 bases from J, with 11 bases between. Germline V gene data show CDR1 as LNHDA and CDR2 as SQIVND (reference sequence). The DNA for the CDR3 is TGTGCCAGTAGACCCGGGACCGACACCGGGGAGCTGTTTTTT. Residues: CASRPGTDTGELFF.

On this clonotype itself: The junction departs from the called germline gene at one end, perhaps through a read error. V is TRBV11-2 and J is TRBJ2-2; TRBD1 agrees at 7 bases. This CDR3 is 15 amino acids long. CDR1 and CDR2 from the germline V gene are SGHAT and FQNNGV. The DNA of the CDR3 is TGTGCCAGCATCTCGGAACAGGGGTTCACCGGGGAACTGTTTTTT. Translated, it gives CASISEQGFTGELFF.

The V gene is TRBV29-1, the J gene TRBJ2-3; no firm D call. The germline CDR1 and CDR2 sequences are SQVTM and ANQGSEA. The CDR3 totals 13 residues. CDR3 bases: TGCACTGTTGTTGTAATTAGCACAGATACGCAGTATTTT. This codes for CTVVVISTDTQYF.

Of note for this clonotype: One end of the junction varies from germline; a read error may be responsible. The gene calls are TRBV20-1 and TRBJ2-3, with TRBD2 matching over 10 bases. The CDR3 extends over 14 amino acids. Germline CDR1 DFQATT, CDR2 SNEGSKA (reference sequence). DNA for the CDR3: TGCGGTGCTAGCGGGGGCCTTAGCAGAGATACGCAGTATTTT. Residues: CGASGGLSRDTQYF.

In this sample, this clonotype turned up a few times. The rearrangement links TRBV7-3 to TRBJ2-2; 9 positions agree with TRBD1. The V and J ends lost 5 bases and 3 bases, in that order; junction bases with no gene match: 4. From germline, CDR1 is SGHTA and CDR2 FQGTGA. This CDR3 has 15 residues. CDR3 DNA: TGTGCCAGCAGCACAGGGGGCAGTTACACCGGGGAGCTGTTTTTT. Its protein product is CASSTGGSYTGELFF.